One TCR beta chain is described in this entry. What it recognizes is unknown. These data are taken from a study of Ad26.COV2.S vaccination and SARS-CoV-2 variants. The repertoire was sequenced with immunoSEQ multiplex PCR; TCRdb's copy has only in-frame clones and lacks some. This sample carries about 350,000 clones, roughly nine tenths of them seen once, and the ten largest clones take roughly 3.9%. Trimming shortened V by 0 bases and J by 4 bases, and 16 bases separated the two germline ends. The CDR3 spans 16 residues. Germline V gives CDR1 MNHEY, CDR2 SVGEGT. Whole-study findings and limits: Responses of spike-specific T cells (both CD8+ and CD4+) reportedly showed substantial breadth after vaccination. Recipients given vaccine exceeded placebo recipients in spike-specific TCR breadth. Those who received vaccine or placebo ended up with similar non-spike TCR breadth.

The chain recombines TRBV6-2 or TRBV6-3 with TRBJ2-7; D is undetermined. The specimen comprised peripheral blood, sampled after recovery from COVID-19. This clonotype originated in a human donor who had recovered from COVID-19. The CDR3 loop reads CASSYSMELLRYEQYF. The CDR3 DNA reads TGTGCCAGCAGTTACTCGATGGAGTTATTGAGGTACGAGCAGTACTTC.